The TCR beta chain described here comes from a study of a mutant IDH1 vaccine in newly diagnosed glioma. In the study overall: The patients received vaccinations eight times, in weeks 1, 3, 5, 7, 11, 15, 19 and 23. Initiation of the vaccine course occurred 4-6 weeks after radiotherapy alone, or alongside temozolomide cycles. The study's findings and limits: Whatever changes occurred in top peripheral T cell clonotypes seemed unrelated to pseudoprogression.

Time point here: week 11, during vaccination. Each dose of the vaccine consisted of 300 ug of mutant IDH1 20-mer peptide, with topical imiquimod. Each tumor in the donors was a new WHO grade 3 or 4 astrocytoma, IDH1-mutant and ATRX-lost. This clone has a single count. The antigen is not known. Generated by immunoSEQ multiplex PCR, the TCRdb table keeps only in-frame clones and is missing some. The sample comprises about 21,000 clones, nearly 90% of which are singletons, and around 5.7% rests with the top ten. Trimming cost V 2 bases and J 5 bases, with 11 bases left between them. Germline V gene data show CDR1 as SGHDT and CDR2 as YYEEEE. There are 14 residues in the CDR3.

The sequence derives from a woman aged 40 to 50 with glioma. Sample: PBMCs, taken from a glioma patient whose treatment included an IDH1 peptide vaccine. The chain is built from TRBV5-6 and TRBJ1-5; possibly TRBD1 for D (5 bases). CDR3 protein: CASSFRRAHQPQHF. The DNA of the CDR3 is TGTGCCAGCAGCTTTCGCAGGGCCCATCAGCCCCAGCATTTT.